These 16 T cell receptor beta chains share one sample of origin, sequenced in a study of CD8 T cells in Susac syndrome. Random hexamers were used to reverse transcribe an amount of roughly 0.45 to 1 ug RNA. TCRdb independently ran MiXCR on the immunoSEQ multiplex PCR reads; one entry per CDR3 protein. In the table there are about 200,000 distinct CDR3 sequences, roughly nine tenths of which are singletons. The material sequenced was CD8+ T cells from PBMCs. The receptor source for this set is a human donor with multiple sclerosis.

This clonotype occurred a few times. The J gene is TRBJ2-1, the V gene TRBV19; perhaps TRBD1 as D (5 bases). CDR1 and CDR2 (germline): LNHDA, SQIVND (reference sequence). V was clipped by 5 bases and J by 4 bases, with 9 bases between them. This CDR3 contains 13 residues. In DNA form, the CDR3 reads TGTGCCAGTAGTCAGGGCCGTTACAATGAGCAGTTCTTC. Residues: CASSQGRYNEQFF. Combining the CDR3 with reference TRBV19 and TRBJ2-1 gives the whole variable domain DGGITQSPKYLFRKEGQNVTLSCEQNLNHDAMYWYRQDPGQGLRLIYYSQIVNDFQKGDIAEGYSVSREKKESFPLTVTSAQKNPTAFYLCASSQGRYNEQFFGPGTRLTVL.

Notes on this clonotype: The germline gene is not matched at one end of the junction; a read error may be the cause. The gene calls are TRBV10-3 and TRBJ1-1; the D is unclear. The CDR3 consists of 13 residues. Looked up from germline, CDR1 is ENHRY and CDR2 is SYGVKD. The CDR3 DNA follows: TGTGCCATCAGTGAGGCCCTTATCTCTGAAGCTCTCTTT. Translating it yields CAISEALISEALF.

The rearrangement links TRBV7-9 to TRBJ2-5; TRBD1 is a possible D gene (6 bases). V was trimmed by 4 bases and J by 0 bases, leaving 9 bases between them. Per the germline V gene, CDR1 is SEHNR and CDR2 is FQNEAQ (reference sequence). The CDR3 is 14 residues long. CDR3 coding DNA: TGTGCCAGCAGCTCCCGGGACAACCAAGAGACCCAGTACTTC. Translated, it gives CASSSRDNQETQYF.

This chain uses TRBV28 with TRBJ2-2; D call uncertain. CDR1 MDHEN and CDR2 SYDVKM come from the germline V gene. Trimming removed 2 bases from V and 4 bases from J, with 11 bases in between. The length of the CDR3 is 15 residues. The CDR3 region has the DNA TGTGCCAGCAGTTTACCCGAGAAGCGCACCGGGGAGCTGTTTTTT. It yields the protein CASSLPEKRTGELFF.

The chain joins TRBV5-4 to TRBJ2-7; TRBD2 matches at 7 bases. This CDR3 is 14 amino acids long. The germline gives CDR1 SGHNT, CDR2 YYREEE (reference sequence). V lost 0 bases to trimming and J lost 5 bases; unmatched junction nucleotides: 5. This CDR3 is CASSLERDGNEQYF. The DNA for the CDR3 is TGTGCCAGCAGCTTGGAGCGGGACGGGAACGAGCAGTACTTC.

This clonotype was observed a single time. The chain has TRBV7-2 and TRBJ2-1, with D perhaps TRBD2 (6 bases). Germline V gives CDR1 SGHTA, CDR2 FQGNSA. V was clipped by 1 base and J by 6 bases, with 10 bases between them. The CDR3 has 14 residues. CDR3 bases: TGTGCCAGCAGCTTAGTCACTAGCAGCAATGAGCAGTTCTTC. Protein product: CASSLVTSSNEQFF.

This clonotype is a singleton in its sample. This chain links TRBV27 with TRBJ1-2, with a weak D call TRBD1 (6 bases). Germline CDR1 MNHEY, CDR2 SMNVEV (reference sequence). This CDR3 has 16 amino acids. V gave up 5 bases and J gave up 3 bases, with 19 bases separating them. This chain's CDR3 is CASSPSFTGTHYGYTF. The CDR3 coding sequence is TGTGCCAGCAGTCCGAGCTTTACAGGGACCCACTATGGCTACACCTTC.

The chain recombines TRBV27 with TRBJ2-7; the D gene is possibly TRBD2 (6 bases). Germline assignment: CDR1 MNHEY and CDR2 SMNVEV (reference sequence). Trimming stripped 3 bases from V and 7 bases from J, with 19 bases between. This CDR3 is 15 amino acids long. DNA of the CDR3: TGTGCCAGCAGTTTTGGGGACGGACATCGGGGGGAGCAGTACTTC. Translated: CASSFGDGHRGEQYF.

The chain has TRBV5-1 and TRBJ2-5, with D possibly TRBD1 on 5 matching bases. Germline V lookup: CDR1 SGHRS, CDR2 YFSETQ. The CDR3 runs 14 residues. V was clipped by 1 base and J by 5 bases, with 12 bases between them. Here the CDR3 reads CASSLKVTVETQYF. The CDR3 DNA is TGCGCCAGCAGCTTGAAGGTGACAGTGGAGACCCAGTACTTC.

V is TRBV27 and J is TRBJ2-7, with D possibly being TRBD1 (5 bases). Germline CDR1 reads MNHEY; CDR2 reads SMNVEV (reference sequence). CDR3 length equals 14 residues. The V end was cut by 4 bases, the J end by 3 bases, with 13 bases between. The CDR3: CASSYGSRGYEQYF. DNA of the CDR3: TGTGCCAGCAGTTATGGTAGTAGGGGCTACGAGCAGTACTTC.

CDR3 in amino acids: CASSLEDPGDGETQYF. The CDR3 region has the DNA TGTGCCAGCAGCTTAGAGGACCCAGGGGACGGGGAGACCCAGTACTTC. The chain joins TRBV7-6 to TRBJ2-5; D perhaps matches TRBD1 (6 bases). The CDR3 sequence is 16 residues long. Germline-derived CDR1 and CDR2 are SGHVS and FNYEAQ. Trimming took 1 base from V and 5 from J, leaving 17 bases between them. The full variable domain, in which reference TRBV7-6 and TRBJ2-5 provide the parts outside the CDR3, is GAGVSQSPRYKVTKRGQDVALRCDPISGHVSLYWYRQALGQGPEFLTYFNYEAQQDKSGLPNDRFSAERPEGSISTLTIQRTEQRDSAMYRCASSLEDPGDGETQYFGPGTRLLVL.

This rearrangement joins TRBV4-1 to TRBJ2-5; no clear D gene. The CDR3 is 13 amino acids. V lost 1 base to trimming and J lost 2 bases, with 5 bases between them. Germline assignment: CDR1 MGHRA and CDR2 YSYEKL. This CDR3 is CASSQVEQETQYF. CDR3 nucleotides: TGCGCCAGCAGCCAAGTCGAGCAAGAGACCCAGTACTTC.

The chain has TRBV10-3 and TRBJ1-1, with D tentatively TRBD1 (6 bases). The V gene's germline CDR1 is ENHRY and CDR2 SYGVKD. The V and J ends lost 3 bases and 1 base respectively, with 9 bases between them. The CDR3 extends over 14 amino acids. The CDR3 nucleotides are TGTGCCATCAGTGAAACAGGGAGGAACACTGAAGCTTTCTTT. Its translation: CAISETGRNTEAFF.

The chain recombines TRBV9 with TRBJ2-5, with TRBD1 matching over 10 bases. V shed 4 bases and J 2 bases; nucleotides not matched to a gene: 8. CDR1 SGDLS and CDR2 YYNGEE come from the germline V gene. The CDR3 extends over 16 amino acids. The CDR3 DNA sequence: TGTGCCAGCAGCCAAACCGGGACAGGGGTTCAAGAGACCCAGTACTTC. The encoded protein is CASSQTGTGVQETQYF.

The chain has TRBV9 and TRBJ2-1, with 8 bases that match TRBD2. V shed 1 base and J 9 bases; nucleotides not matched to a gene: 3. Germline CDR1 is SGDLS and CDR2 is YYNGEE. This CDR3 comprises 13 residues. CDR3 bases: TGTGCCAGCAGCGTACGGGGGGGCGTTGAGCAGTTCTTC. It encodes CASSVRGGVEQFF.

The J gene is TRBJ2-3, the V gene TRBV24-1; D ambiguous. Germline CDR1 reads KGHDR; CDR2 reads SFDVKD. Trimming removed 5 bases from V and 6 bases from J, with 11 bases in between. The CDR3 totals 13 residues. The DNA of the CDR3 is TGTGCCACCAGTGGGGCCAAAAAGGATACGCAGTATTTT. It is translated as CATSGAKKDTQYF.